This TCR beta chain was sequenced during a study of beta chain features in type 1 diabetes. About the research overall: Analysis included over 100,000,000 sorted cells drawn from all samples.

Germline V gene sequence: CDR1 GTSNPN, CDR2 SVGIG (reference sequence). The CDR3 length is 18 residues. Trimming removed 1 base from V and 0 bases from J; junction bases left unmatched: 5. Of note for this clone: The antigen remains undetermined.

Purity above 98% was achieved in all sorted populations. Study conclusions and caveats: Type 1 diabetes patients had fewer VDJ junction insertions and more deletions. Shorter TCRB CDR3s, moderately but significantly so, marked every one of the four CD4+ subsets in Type 1 diabetes patients.

The isolated RNA, all of it, was reverse transcribed, so expressed TCRB transcripts were what got sequenced. Assay used: immunoSEQ multiplex PCR; TCRdb lists only in-frame clones, some missing. The sample has nearly 350,000 clones, roughly 9% seen once. The clonotype comes from a man aged 30 to 45 with type 1 diabetes. Sequences were obtained from central memory CD4+ T cells from blood. This sequence joins TRBV30 and TRBJ2-4; 14 nucleotides align to TRBD2. The CDR3 loop is CAWSGGTSGGLAKNIQYF. The CDR3 DNA reads as TGTGCCTGGAGTGGCGGGACTAGCGGGGGACTAGCCAAAAACATTCAGTACTTC.